This TCR beta chain was sequenced in a study of shared clonotypes between healthy human individuals. CDR1 and CDR2 from the germline V gene are LNHDA and SQIVND (reference sequence). Trimming cost V 5 bases and J 4 bases, with 20 bases left between them. CDR3 length: 16 amino acids. Source study methods: Sequence data from immunoSEQ were junction-only and lacked quality scores; consequently, filtering differed. Profiling relied on immunoSEQ multiplex PCR, and the TCRdb table lists in-frame clones only, not all of them. The V and J calls and clone size are taken from that table; D and trimming were inferred from the DNA. The sample gives more than 1 million clones, around 78% of which show up once; roughly 0.56% is in the top ten.

The sample comprised memory CD4+ T cells from PBMCs. Subset reported: CD45RA-negative fraction. The rearrangement links TRBV19 to TRBJ1-2; D unclear. The sequence was collected from a man in his late teens or twenties in good health. Some clones in this sample may be carry-over from other donors' samples. DNA for the CDR3: TGTGCCAGTAGTCCAGCAGGAAATCGAAAGACCTATGGCTACACCTTC. As protein: CASSPAGNRKTYGYTF.